The 2 T cell receptor beta chains below all came from one sample that was sequenced in a study of response to subunit inactivated influenza vaccine. MiXCR, run by TCRdb on the RT-PCR reads, gives a single entry per CDR3 protein. Of a few hundred thousand distinct CDR3 sequences in the sample, just over 20% were seen once. Sequencing was performed on PBMCs from blood, taken about 19 months after vaccination. The receptors come from a man aged 45 to 70 who received an inactivated influenza vaccine.

This clonotype showed up many times. The chain uses TRBV4-3 and TRBJ1-1; D unresolved. Germline CDR1 reads LGHNA; CDR2 reads YSLEER. The CDR3 extends over 14 amino acids. Trimming stripped 1 base from V and 5 bases from J, with 11 bases between. In nucleotides, the CDR3 is TGCGCCAGCAGCCAAGTTGGTATCGGTACTGAAGCTTTCTTT. The encoded protein is CASSQVGIGTEAFF.

The rearrangement uses TRBV6-1 and TRBJ2-3, with 11 bases aligning to TRBD2. V shed 5 bases and J 0 bases; nucleotides not matched to a gene: 10. Germline CDR1 is MNHNS and CDR2 is SASEGT. CDR3 size: 18 residues. In DNA, the CDR3 is TGTGCCAGCAGTCCCTTACTAGCGGGGGTCCCTAGCACAGATACGCAGTATTTT. This codes for CASSPLLAGVPSTDTQYF.